This T cell receptor beta chain was recovered during a study of T cells of healthy individuals. V lost 4 bases, J lost 6 bases, and 9 bases lay in between. This CDR3 comprises 12 residues. This clonotype was seen more than once but under ten times. TCRdb passed the 5' RACE reads through MiXCR, listing each CDR3 protein once. The sample has around 79,000 distinct CDR3 sequences; approximately 5.4% are singletons. The chain uses TRBV12-3 or TRBV12-4 and TRBJ1-1, with no clear D. This sequence originates from a female donor in good health. The CDR3 DNA follows: TGTGCCAGCAGTTCCGCACAGCCTGAAGCTTTCTTT. Protein: CASSSAQPEAFF.